The T cell receptor (beta chain) under discussion was sequenced for a study of blood T cells in healthy people across ages. Whole-study results and caveats: TCR beta diversity, measured per million T cells, fell in a roughly linear way with age. Versus aged donors, long-lived donors had higher diversity and more naive CD4+ cells.

In regard to this clonotype: As yet, its antigen is unknown.

A second roughly 7 to 12 cycle PCR used barcoded and J-beta primers. Each CDR3 protein gets one entry after TCRdb re-called the 5' RACE reads with MiXCR. The sample shows 800,000 or so distinct CDR3 sequences, around two thirds of them seen only once. Germline values: CDR1 SQVTM, CDR2 ANQGSEA. Trimming cost V 3 bases and J 6 bases, with 8 bases left between them. The CDR3 has 11 amino acids. Sequences were obtained from blood. The chain recombines TRBV29-1 with TRBJ1-2; D is unclear. The receptor was derived from a man in his thirties or forties in good health. The CDR3 nucleotides read TGCAGCGTTGAGGAGGGTAATGGCTACACCTTC. Amino acids: CSVEEGNGYTF. The variable domain in full, with the rest retrieved from reference TRBV29-1 and TRBJ1-2, is SAVISQKPSRDICQRGTSLTIQCQVDSQVTMMFWYRQQPGQSLTLIATANQGSEATYESGFVIDKFPISRPNLTFSTLTVSNMSPEDSSIYLCSVEEGNGYTFGSGTRLTVV.